This TCR beta chain was documented in a study of shared clonotypes between healthy human individuals. The CDR3 loop spans 14 amino acids. Trimming took off 0 bases at V and 7 bases at J, with 10 bases between the two ends. Germline-derived CDR1 and CDR2 are MGHRA and YSYEKL. Findings and caveats of the study: In the sorted subsets, rarefaction showed sequencing was incomplete despite large depth. Between several donors, naive CD4 clonotypes were shared at a level of approximately 5%.

In the case of this clone: Its target is not known.

Genomic DNA of every subset was divided equally among multiple immunoSEQ plates. Profiling relied on immunoSEQ multiplex PCR, and the TCRdb table lists in-frame clones only, not all of them. The sample carries 2,100,000 or so clones, about 94% recorded once. The chain couples TRBV4-1 to TRBJ1-5; the D is unclear. Sequenced input: naive CD4+ T cells sorted from blood. This sample's subset: CD45RA+ positively selected. The clonotype was recovered from a man between 18 and 35 years old in good health. The CDR3 region has the DNA TGCGCCAGCAGCCAAGAGGTGGGAGACCAGCCCCAGCATTTT. It is translated as CASSQEVGDQPQHF.